Detailed here is one T cell receptor beta chain. Unique molecular identifiers tagged the TCRbeta library. Each CDR3 protein gets one entry after TCRdb re-called the PCR reads with MiXCR. The sample yields roughly 500,000 distinct CDR3 sequences, 15% to 20% seen once. These data come from a study of T-cell reconstitution after alpha-beta-depleted transplantation in children. CDR3 length: 14 amino acids. CDR1 is SGHKS, CDR2 YYEKEE, per germline (reference sequence). The V and J ends lost 3 bases and 4 bases respectively, with 13 bases between them. This specimen was PBMCs from the stem cell graft donor, taken from the stem cell graft. The chain links TRBV5-5 to TRBJ2-5, with a possible D match to TRBD1 (5 bases). This TCR derives from a human donor who donated a stem cell graft to a child with acute lymphoblastic leukemia. The CDR3, as DNA: TGTGCCAGCAGCTATCGGTGGGGCAGAGAGACCCAGTACTTC. Translation gives CASSYRWGRETQYF.